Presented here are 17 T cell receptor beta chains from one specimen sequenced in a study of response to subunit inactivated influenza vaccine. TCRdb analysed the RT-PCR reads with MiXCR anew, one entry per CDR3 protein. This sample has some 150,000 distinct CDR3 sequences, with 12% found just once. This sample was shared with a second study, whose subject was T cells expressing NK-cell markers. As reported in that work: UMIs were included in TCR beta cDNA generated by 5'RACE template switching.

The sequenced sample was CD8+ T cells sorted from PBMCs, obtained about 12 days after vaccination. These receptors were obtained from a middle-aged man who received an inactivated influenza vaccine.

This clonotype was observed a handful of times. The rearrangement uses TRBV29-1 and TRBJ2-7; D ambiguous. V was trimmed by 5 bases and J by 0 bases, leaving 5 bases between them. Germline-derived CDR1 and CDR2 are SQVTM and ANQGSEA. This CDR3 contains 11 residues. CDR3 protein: CSVRYSYEQYF. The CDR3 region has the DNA TGCAGCGTTCGGTACTCCTACGAGCAGTACTTC.

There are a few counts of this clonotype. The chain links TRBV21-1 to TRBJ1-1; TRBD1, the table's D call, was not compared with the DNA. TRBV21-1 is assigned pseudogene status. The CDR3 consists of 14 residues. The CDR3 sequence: CASRVTGGRGEAFF. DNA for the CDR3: TGTGCCAGCAGAGTCACAGGGGGCAGGGGTGAAGCTTTCTTT.

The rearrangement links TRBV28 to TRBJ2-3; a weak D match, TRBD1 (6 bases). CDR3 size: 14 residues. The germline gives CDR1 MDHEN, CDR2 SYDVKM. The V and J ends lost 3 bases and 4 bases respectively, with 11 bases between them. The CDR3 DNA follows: TGTGCCAGCAGTTTCACAGGGATGTCAGATACGCAGTATTTT. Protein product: CASSFTGMSDTQYF.

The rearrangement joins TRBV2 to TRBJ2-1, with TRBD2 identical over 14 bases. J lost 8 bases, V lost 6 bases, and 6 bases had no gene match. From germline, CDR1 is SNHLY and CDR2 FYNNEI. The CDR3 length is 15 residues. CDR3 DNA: TGTGCCAGCAGAGCGGGACTAGCGGGAGCCGATGAGCAGTTCTTC. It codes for CASRAGLAGADEQFF.

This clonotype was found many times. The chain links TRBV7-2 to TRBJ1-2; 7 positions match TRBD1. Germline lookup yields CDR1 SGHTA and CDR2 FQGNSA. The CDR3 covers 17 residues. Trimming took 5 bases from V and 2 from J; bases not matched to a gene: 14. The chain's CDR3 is CASSQVPGQIANYGYTF. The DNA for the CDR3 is TGTGCCAGCAGCCAGGTTCCGGGACAGATTGCCAACTATGGCTACACCTTC.

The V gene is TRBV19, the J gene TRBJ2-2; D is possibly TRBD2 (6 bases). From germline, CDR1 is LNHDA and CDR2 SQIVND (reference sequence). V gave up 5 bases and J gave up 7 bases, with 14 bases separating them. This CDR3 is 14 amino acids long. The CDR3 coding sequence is TGTGCCAGTAGTGCACGGACTACAGGCGGGGAGCTGTTTTTT. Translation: CASSARTTGGELFF.

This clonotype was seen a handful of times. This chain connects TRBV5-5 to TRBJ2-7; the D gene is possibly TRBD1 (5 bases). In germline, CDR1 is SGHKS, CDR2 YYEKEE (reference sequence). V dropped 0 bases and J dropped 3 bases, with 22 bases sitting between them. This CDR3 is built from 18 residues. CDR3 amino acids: CASSLANSVGRAVYEQYF. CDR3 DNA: TGTGCCAGCAGCTTGGCCAACTCGGTTGGCAGGGCAGTCTACGAGCAGTACTTC.

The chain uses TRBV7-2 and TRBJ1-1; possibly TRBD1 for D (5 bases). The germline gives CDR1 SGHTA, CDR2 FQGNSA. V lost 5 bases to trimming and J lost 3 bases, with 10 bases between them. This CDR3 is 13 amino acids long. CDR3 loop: CASSQTEYTEAFF. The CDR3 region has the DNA TGTGCCAGCAGCCAGACAGAATACACTGAAGCTTTCTTT.

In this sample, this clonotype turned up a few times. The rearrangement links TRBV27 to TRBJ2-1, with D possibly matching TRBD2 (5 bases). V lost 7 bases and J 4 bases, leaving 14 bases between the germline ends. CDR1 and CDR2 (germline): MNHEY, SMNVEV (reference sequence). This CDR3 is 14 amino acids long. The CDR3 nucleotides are TGTGCCAGCACCTTAGTGGGAGAGTACAATGAGCAGTTCTTC. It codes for CASTLVGEYNEQFF.

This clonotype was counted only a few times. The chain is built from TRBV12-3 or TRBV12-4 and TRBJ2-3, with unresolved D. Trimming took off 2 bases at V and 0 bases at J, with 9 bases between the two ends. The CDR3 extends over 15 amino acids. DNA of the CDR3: TGTGCCAGCAGTTTAAGGCCGTCTAGCACAGATACGCAGTATTTT. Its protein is CASSLRPSSTDTQYF.

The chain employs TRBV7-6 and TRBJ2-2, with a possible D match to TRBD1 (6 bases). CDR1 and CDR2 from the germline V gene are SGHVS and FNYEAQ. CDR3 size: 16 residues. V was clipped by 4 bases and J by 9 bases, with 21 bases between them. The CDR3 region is CASSSQSDRQKRELFF. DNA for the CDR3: TGTGCCAGCAGCTCACAATCAGACAGGCAGAAAAGGGAGCTGTTTTTT.

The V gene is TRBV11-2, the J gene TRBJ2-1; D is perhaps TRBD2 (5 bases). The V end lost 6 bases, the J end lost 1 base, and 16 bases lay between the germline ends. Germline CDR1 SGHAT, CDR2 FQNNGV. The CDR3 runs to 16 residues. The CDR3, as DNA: TGTGCCAGCAGTAAAATGGGGAGTAGGTCCTACAATGAGCAGTTCTTC. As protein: CASSKMGSRSYNEQFF.

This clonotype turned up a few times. CDR3 sequence (DNA): TGTGCCAGCAGCGGACAGGTCTATGGCTACACCTTC. Amino acid sequence: CASSGQVYGYTF. The V call is TRBV9, the J call TRBJ1-2; the D gene is possibly TRBD1 (6 bases). The CDR3 has 12 residues. Germline loops: CDR1 SGDLS, CDR2 YYNGEE. Trimming pared 3 bases from V and 4 bases from J, leaving 7 bases between.

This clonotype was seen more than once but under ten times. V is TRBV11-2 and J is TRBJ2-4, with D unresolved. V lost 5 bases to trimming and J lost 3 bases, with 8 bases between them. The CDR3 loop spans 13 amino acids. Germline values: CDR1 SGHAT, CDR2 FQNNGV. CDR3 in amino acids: CASSLYVKNIQYF. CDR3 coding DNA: TGTGCCAGCAGCCTATATGTCAAAAACATTCAGTACTTC.

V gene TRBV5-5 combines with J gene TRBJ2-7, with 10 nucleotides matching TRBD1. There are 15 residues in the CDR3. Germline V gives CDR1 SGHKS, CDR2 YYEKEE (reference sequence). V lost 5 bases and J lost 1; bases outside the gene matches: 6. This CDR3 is CASRQPGQGSYEQYF. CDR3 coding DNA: TGTGCCAGCAGACAGCCGGGACAGGGGTCCTACGAGCAGTACTTC.

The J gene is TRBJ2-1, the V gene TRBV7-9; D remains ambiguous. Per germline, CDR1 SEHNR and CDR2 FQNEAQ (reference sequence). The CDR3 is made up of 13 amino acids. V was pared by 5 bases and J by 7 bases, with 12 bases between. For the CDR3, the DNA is TGTGCCAGCAGCCGCCCAAAGCCGAATGAGCAGTTCTTC. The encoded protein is CASSRPKPNEQFF.

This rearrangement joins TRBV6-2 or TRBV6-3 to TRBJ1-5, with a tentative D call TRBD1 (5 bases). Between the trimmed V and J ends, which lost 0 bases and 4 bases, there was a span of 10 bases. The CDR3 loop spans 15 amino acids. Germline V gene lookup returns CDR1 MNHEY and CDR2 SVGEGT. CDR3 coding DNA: TGTGCCAGCAGTTACTCGATAGCAGGGAATCAGCCCCAGCATTTT. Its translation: CASSYSIAGNQPQHF.